Shown below are 17 T cell receptor beta chains from a single sample sequenced in a study of response to subunit inactivated influenza vaccine. In TCRdb, the RT-PCR reads were re-called with MiXCR into one record per CDR3 protein. The sample has about half a million distinct CDR3 sequences; 25% are singletons. Sequences were derived from CD4+ T cells sorted from PBMCs, sampled approximately 5 days after vaccination. The source is a man in his fifties who received an inactivated influenza vaccine.

This clonotype showed up just a few times. CDR3 DNA sequence: TGCAGTGCTAGGGGAAGCATCGACGAGCAGTACTTC. This gives the protein CSARGSIDEQYF. The chain carries TRBV20-1 and TRBJ2-7; D not resolved. This CDR3 region has 12 residues. The V gene's germline CDR1 is DFQATT and CDR2 SNEGSKA (reference sequence). Trimming took off 3 bases at V and 5 bases at J, with 11 bases between the two ends.

V is TRBV3-1 and J is TRBJ1-1; 8 nucleotides agree with TRBD1. Germline-derived CDR1 and CDR2 are LGHDT and YNNKEL (reference sequence). CDR3 size: 13 residues. After removal of 2 bases from V and 8 bases from J, the junction contained 4 bases not matched to a gene. CDR3 residues: CASSQPRTGEAFF. Here the CDR3 DNA reads TGTGCCAGCAGCCAACCCCGGACAGGGGAAGCTTTCTTT.

The chain has TRBV3-1 and TRBJ2-1; possible D gene TRBD1, 6 bases. Trimming shortened V by 3 bases and J by 8 bases, and 11 bases separated the two germline ends. CDR3 length: 13 residues. CDR1 and CDR2 (germline): LGHDT, YNNKEL (reference sequence). In DNA form, the CDR3 reads TGTGCCAGCAGCCACCTCAGGGGTTATGAGCAGTTCTTC. Protein: CASSHLRGYEQFF.

In its sample, this clonotype was seen once. This chain links TRBV10-3 with TRBJ1-5; D gene uncertain. Trimming removed 0 bases at V and 7 bases at J, with 7 bases between. Germline V gene data show CDR1 as ENHRY and CDR2 as SYGVKD. This CDR3 is 13 amino acids long. In nucleotides, the CDR3 is TGTGCCATCAGTGAGTCGCCAAGACAGCCCCAGCATTTT. This sequence encodes CAISESPRQPQHF.

The rearrangement uses TRBV4-1 and TRBJ1-5; 10 bases match TRBD1. The CDR3 runs to 15 residues. Trimming took 0 bases from V and 8 from J; bases not matched to a gene: 4. Per germline, CDR1 MGHRA and CDR2 YSYEKL. CDR3: CASSQDGTGEEPQHF. The CDR3 region has the DNA TGCGCCAGCAGCCAAGATGGGACAGGGGAAGAGCCCCAGCATTTT.

V and J are TRBV10-1 and TRBJ2-7, with TRBD2 as a possible D gene (5 bases). The ends were cut back, 5 bases at V and 7 bases at J, with 15 bases in the middle. The CDR3 totals 13 residues. Germline V lookup: CDR1 WNHNN, CDR2 SYGVQD (reference sequence). The CDR3 loop is CASSPGGSGEQYF. CDR3 in DNA: TGCGCCAGCAGTCCCGGAGGATCGGGGGAGCAGTACTTC.

The sample holds many counts of this clonotype. This chain links TRBV20-1 with TRBJ2-7; tentative D call: TRBD2 (5 bases). With 3 bases removed from V and 1 base from J, the gap between germline ends came to 10 bases. Germline V CDR1 and CDR2: DFQATT, SNEGSKA (reference sequence). The CDR3 length is 13 residues. CDR3 sequence reads: CSASGRLSYEQYF. The DNA for the CDR3 is TGCAGTGCTAGCGGGCGACTATCCTACGAGCAGTACTTC.

This clonotype was counted between two and nine times. J is TRBJ2-7 and V is TRBV20-1; 9 positions match TRBD1. Germline V gives CDR1 DFQATT, CDR2 SNEGSKA (reference sequence). V lost 1 base and J lost 5; bases outside the gene matches: 9. CDR3 length: 15 amino acids. Here the CDR3 reads CSARATGQGYHEQYF. The CDR3 region has the DNA TGCAGTGCTAGAGCCACGGGACAGGGATACCACGAGCAGTACTTC.

V is TRBV24-1 and J is TRBJ2-3; D is ambiguous. The CDR3 is 11 amino acids. The germline gives CDR1 KGHDR, CDR2 SFDVKD. Trimming shortened V by 6 bases and J by 6 bases, and 6 bases separated the two germline ends. In DNA, the CDR3 is TGTGCCACCAGTCTCAGGGATACGCAGTATTTT. This codes for CATSLRDTQYF.

This clonotype was detected only a few times. The gene calls are TRBV20-1 and TRBJ1-1, with D perhaps TRBD1 (6 bases). V lost 3 bases, J lost 8 bases, and 16 bases lay in between. CDR1 DFQATT and CDR2 SNEGSKA come from the germline V gene (reference sequence). The length of the CDR3 is 13 residues. The CDR3 reads CSASRGVKAEAFF. CDR3 nucleotide sequence: TGCAGTGCTAGCAGGGGAGTGAAGGCAGAAGCTTTCTTT.

This clonotype was recorded a few times. The genes are TRBV20-1 and TRBJ2-5; 7 nucleotides align to TRBD1. V gave up 7 bases and J gave up 6 bases; unmatched junction bases: 14. The V gene's germline CDR1 is DFQATT and CDR2 SNEGSKA (reference sequence). The length of the CDR3 is 14 residues. This chain's CDR3 is CSVRDRVGTQTQYF. In DNA form, the CDR3 reads TGCAGTGTTCGCGACAGGGTCGGTACACAGACCCAGTACTTC.

A few counts support this clonotype. This chain links TRBV6-2 or TRBV6-3 with TRBJ2-2; TRBD2 agrees at 11 bases. Germline V CDR1 and CDR2: MNHEY, SVGEGT. CDR3 length: 17 amino acids. J lost 0 bases, V lost 5 bases, and 5 bases had no gene match. The CDR3 DNA follows: TGTGCCAGCAGTCGGACTAGCGGGTGGTCGAACACCGGGGAGCTGTTTTTT. This gives the protein CASSRTSGWSNTGELFF.

The chain has TRBV20-1 and TRBJ2-3; TRBD1 matches 10 bases. V shed 6 bases, J shed 6 bases, and the junction held 0 bases outside the gene matches. The CDR3 length is 11 residues. Per germline, CDR1 DFQATT and CDR2 SNEGSKA (reference sequence). CDR3 nucleotide sequence: TGCAGTGCGGACAGGGGGGATACGCAGTATTTT. Translating gives CSADRGDTQYF.

This clonotype was observed a few times. The chain links TRBV2 to TRBJ1-2, with D possibly TRBD1 on 6 matching bases. The V gene's germline CDR1 is SNHLY and CDR2 FYNNEI. The CDR3 has 11 residues. Trimming left V 5 bases short and J 8 bases short, with 9 bases between. The CDR3 region is CASSRTEGYTF. The CDR3, as DNA: TGTGCCAGCAGTCGGACAGAGGGCTACACCTTC.

The gene calls are TRBV6-6 and TRBJ2-5; D is perhaps TRBD2 (6 bases). Germline V CDR1 and CDR2: MNHNY, SVGAGI (reference sequence). There are 13 residues in the CDR3. The V end was cut by 6 bases, the J end by 3 bases, with 11 bases between. This CDR3 is CASSRKREETQYF. The CDR3 nucleotides read TGTGCCAGCAGCAGAAAGCGGGAAGAGACCCAGTACTTC.

The V gene is TRBV11-2, the J gene TRBJ2-7, with a possible D match to TRBD1 (6 bases). Germline CDR1 reads SGHAT; CDR2 reads FQNNGV. V lost 6 bases and J lost 4, with 19 bases in between. CDR3 size: 15 residues. Written as DNA, the CDR3 is TGTGCCAGCAGTAGAGATCACAGGGAGAGGTACGAGCAGTACTTC. Translation: CASSRDHRERYEQYF.

The rearrangement uses TRBV7-8 and TRBJ1-2, with D maybe TRBD1 (5 bases). V lost 5 bases to trimming and J lost 5 bases, with 9 bases between them. The CDR3 spans 12 residues. Per germline, CDR1 SGHVS and CDR2 FQNEAQ. The CDR3 sequence: CASSRGWYGYTF. CDR3 DNA sequence: TGTGCCAGCAGCAGGGGTTGGTATGGCTACACCTTC. Using reference TRBV7-8 and TRBJ1-2 for the parts outside the CDR3, the full variable domain is GAGVSQSPRYKVAKRGQDVALRCDPISGHVSLFWYQQALGQGPEFLTYFQNEAQLDKSGLPSDRFFAERPEGSVSTLKIQRTQQEDSAVYLCASSRGWYGYTFGSGTRLTVV.